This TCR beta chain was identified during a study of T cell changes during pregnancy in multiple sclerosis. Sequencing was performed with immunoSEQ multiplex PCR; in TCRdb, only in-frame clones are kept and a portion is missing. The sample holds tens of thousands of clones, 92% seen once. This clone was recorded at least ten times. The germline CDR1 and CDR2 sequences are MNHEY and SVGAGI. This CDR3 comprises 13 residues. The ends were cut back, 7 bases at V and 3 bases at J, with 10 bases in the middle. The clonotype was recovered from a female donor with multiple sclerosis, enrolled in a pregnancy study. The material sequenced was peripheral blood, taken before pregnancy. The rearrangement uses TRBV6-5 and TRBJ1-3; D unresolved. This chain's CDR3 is CASINSGGNTIYF. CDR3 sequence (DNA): TGTGCCAGCATAAACTCGGGTGGAAACACCATATATTTT.